These 26 T cell receptor beta chains share one sample of origin, sequenced in a study of shared clonotypes between healthy human individuals. Only in-frame clones appear in the TCRdb table, and some are missing; sequencing was by immunoSEQ multiplex PCR. The table lists about 120,000 clones, 68% of them singletons. The source material was memory CD8+ T cells sorted from blood. Subset: CD45RO+ cells pooled with CCR7-negative TemRA cells. The receptors were sampled from a young woman in good health.

This rearrangement joins TRBV30 to TRBJ2-7; D is ambiguous. The CDR3 length is 14 residues. Trimming cost V 4 bases and J 2 bases, with 15 bases left between them. Germline V gene data show CDR1 as GTSNPN and CDR2 as SVGIG (reference sequence). CDR3 residues: CAWTPSGWAYEQYF. The DNA for the CDR3 is TGTGCCTGGACCCCTTCCGGGTGGGCCTACGAGCAGTACTTC. The full variable domain, its missing parts supplied by reference TRBV30 and TRBJ2-7, is SQTIHQWPATLVQPVGSPLSLECTVEGTSNPNLYWYRQAAGRGLQLLFYSVGIGQISSEVPQNLSASRPQDRQFILSSKKLLLSDSGFYLCAWTPSGWAYEQYFGPGTRLTVT.

This clone was detected only a few times. The J gene is TRBJ2-7, the V gene TRBV27; TRBD2 matches at 8 bases. Germline values: CDR1 MNHEY, CDR2 SMNVEV (reference sequence). V was clipped by 5 bases and J by 1 base; unmatched bases: 7. The CDR3 sequence is 15 residues long. The chain's CDR3 is CASSPWPSGSYEQYF. The DNA of the CDR3 is TGTGCCAGCAGTCCATGGCCTAGCGGGTCCTACGAGCAGTACTTC.

The CDR3 spells CASSPLLDGEQYF. The CDR3 DNA follows: TGCGCCAGCAGCCCCCTACTTGACGGAGAGCAGTACTTC. The chain recombines TRBV5-1 with TRBJ2-7, with D hard to call. Germline CDR1 and CDR2: SGHRS and YFSETQ. This CDR3 is 13 amino acids long. Trimming left V 4 bases short and J 7 bases short, with 15 bases between.

Only one count was recorded for this clone. In DNA, the CDR3 is TGTGCCAGCAGTTTTCCGACAACTGGGGCCAACGTCCTGACTTTC. Amino acid sequence: CASSFPTTGANVLTF. The chain has TRBV28 and TRBJ2-6; D not certain. The length of the CDR3 is 15 residues. The V and J ends lost 3 bases and 2 bases respectively, with 8 bases between them. Germline CDR1 and CDR2: MDHEN and SYDVKM.

The chain has TRBV2 and TRBJ2-7, with 11 bases lining up with TRBD2. Trimming removed 5 bases from V and 4 bases from J; junction bases left unmatched: 25. CDR3 length: 21 residues. The germline CDR1 and CDR2 sequences are SNHLY and FYNNEI. CDR3 DNA: TGTGCCAGCAGTTTCGCCCTTTCCCGGACTAGCGGGTTCTTGGCTCCTTACGAGCAGTACTTC. Encoded protein: CASSFALSRTSGFLAPYEQYF.

The chain is built from TRBV28 and TRBJ2-7, with 8 bases aligning to TRBD2. The CDR3 contains 17 residues. The germline CDR1 and CDR2 sequences are MDHEN and SYDVKM. V was clipped by 3 bases and J by 1 base; unmatched bases: 11. The CDR3 region is CASSLGGSGSSSYEQYF. DNA for the CDR3: TGTGCCAGCAGTTTGGGGGGGAGCGGGAGTTCGTCCTACGAGCAGTACTTC.

J is TRBJ2-7 and V is TRBV2; D is possibly TRBD1 (6 bases). Between the trimmed V and J ends, which lost 3 bases and 3 bases, there was a span of 15 bases. The CDR3 covers 15 residues. Germline assignment: CDR1 SNHLY and CDR2 FYNNEI. The CDR3 DNA reads TGTGCCAGCAGTGATTGGACAGACATGGGCTACGAGCAGTACTTC. It codes for CASSDWTDMGYEQYF.

Comments on this clone: This CDR3 is also generated by other DNA sequences in the sample. V gene TRBV9 combines with J gene TRBJ2-5, with D maybe TRBD2 (5 bases). The ends were cut back, 2 bases at V and 4 bases at J, with 12 bases in the middle. The length of the CDR3 is 14 residues. CDR1 and CDR2 from the germline V gene are SGDLS and YYNGEE. CDR3 bases: TGTGCCAGCAGCGTGGGTGGAGGTGGAGAGACCCAGTACTTC. Amino acids: CASSVGGGGETQYF.

The genes are TRBV21-1 and TRBJ2-7; the table gives TRBD1 as D, unverified against the DNA. TRBV21-1 corresponds to a pseudogene. The CDR3 is 16 amino acids. The CDR3, as DNA: TGTGCCAGCAGCAATCCGCCGGGACAGGGAGGACACGAGCAGTACTTC. This sequence encodes CASSNPPGQGGHEQYF.

This clone was counted at least ten times. The chain has TRBV2 and TRBJ2-2, with D perhaps being TRBD1 or TRBD2 (5 bases each). The germline CDR1 and CDR2 sequences are SNHLY and FYNNEI. The length of the CDR3 is 15 residues. V gave up 6 bases and J gave up 6 bases, with 17 bases separating them. The CDR3 here is CASSSGQKIPGELFF. Here the CDR3 DNA reads TGTGCCAGCAGCAGCGGACAAAAAATCCCCGGGGAGCTGTTTTTT.

The chain recombines TRBV5-1 with TRBJ2-1; 8 bases line up with TRBD2. The CDR3 runs to 20 residues. The V segment lost 0 bases and the J segment 3 bases; nucleotides outside the gene matches: 17. Germline V gene data show CDR1 as SGHRS and CDR2 as YFSETQ. CDR3 region: CASSLEGVFAAGVGYNEQFF. In DNA form, the CDR3 reads TGCGCCAGCAGCTTGGAGGGGGTATTTGCAGCGGGAGTGGGCTACAATGAGCAGTTCTTC.

The chain joins TRBV27 to TRBJ2-1; no reliable D call. V shed 5 bases and J shed 8 bases, with 7 bases lying between them. Germline CDR1 MNHEY, CDR2 SMNVEV (reference sequence). The CDR3 spans 11 residues. CDR3 sequence: CASSTGYEQFF. In DNA form, the CDR3 reads TGTGCCAGCAGTACCGGATATGAGCAGTTCTTC.

This clone showed up many times. V usage is TRBV2 and J usage is TRBJ1-4, with 9 positions matching TRBD1. This CDR3 contains 15 residues. Germline-derived CDR1 and CDR2 are SNHLY and FYNNEI. The J segment lost 9 bases and the V segment lost 5 bases, leaving 10 bases of the junction unmatched. CDR3 in amino acids: CASSTGQGTMKKLFF. The CDR3, as DNA: TGTGCCAGCAGTACCGGACAGGGGACGATGAAAAAACTGTTTTTT. Looking up the rest from reference TRBV2 and TRBJ1-4 gives the full variable domain: EPEVTQTPSHQVTQMGQEVILRCVPISNHLYFYWYRQILGQKVEFLVSFYNNEISEKSEIFDDQFSVERPDGSNFTLKIRSTKLEDSAMYFCASSTGQGTMKKLFFGSGTQLSVL.

This clone was counted a few times. The chain couples TRBV25-1 to TRBJ1-5, with 9 bases matching TRBD1. This CDR3 is built from 17 residues. Germline values: CDR1 MGHDK, CDR2 SYGVNS. Losses at the gene ends were 4 bases for V and 2 bases for J; bases not matched to a gene: 9. As DNA, the CDR3 is TGTGCCAGCAGTGGACCTACAGGGGGCGCGGGCAATCAGCCCCAGCATTTT. It yields the protein CASSGPTGGAGNQPQHF.

This clone turned up a few times. V gene TRBV9 combines with J gene TRBJ1-1; D is undetermined. The CDR3 runs to 14 residues. The germline V gene has CDR1 SGDLS and CDR2 YYNGEE. Trimming cost V 3 bases and J 4 bases, with 13 bases left between them. CDR3 residues: CASSAGGVSTEAFF. The CDR3 DNA reads TGTGCCAGCAGCGCTGGTGGAGTTTCCACTGAAGCTTTCTTT.

This clone was seen many times. CDR3 bases: TGTGCCAGCAGTCTAATAGGCGATACGCAGTATTTT. Encoded protein: CASSLIGDTQYF. The chain employs TRBV6-6 and TRBJ2-3; D remains unclear. The V gene lost 5 bases and the J gene lost 6 bases, with 9 bases spanning the gap. This CDR3 region has 12 residues. Per the germline V gene, CDR1 is MNHNY and CDR2 is SVGAGI (reference sequence).

This clone is labeled medium-sized. V usage is TRBV27 and J usage is TRBJ2-7; 11 bases agree with TRBD2. The V gene's germline CDR1 is MNHEY and CDR2 SMNVEV (reference sequence). Trimming cost V 3 bases and J 5 bases; bases outside gene matches: 3. The CDR3 sequence is 14 residues long. CDR3: CASSFTSGSNEQYF. The CDR3 DNA is TGTGCCAGCAGTTTTACTAGCGGGAGTAACGAGCAGTACTTC.

This clone was counted a single time. The genes are TRBV9 and TRBJ2-7; 7 nucleotides line up with TRBD2. The CDR3 runs to 15 residues. J lost 3 bases, V lost 2 bases, and 8 bases had no gene match. The germline gives CDR1 SGDLS, CDR2 YYNGEE. The CDR3 bases are TGTGCCAGCAGCGTGGGGCGGGGGTTCGGCTACGAGCAGTACTTC. Protein sequence: CASSVGRGFGYEQYF.

This clone was picked up a small number of times. V and J are TRBV4-1 and TRBJ1-1; D is perhaps TRBD1 (5 bases). The ends were cut back, 4 bases at V and 0 bases at J, with 12 bases in the middle. Germline-derived CDR1 and CDR2 are MGHRA and YSYEKL. The CDR3 is 15 amino acids. CDR3 sequence (DNA): TGCGCCAGCAGCCCTTACTGGGGCATGAACACTGAAGCTTTCTTT. It encodes CASSPYWGMNTEAFF.

The V and J genes are TRBV7-8 and TRBJ2-7, with D hard to call. The CDR3 spans 15 residues. Germline CDR1 reads SGHVS; CDR2 reads FQNEAQ. V was clipped by 4 bases and J by 0 bases, with 13 bases between them. CDR3 in DNA: TGTGCCAGCAGCTCTCGGGCCCGGAGCTCCTACGAGCAGTACTTC. Amino acid sequence: CASSSRARSSYEQYF.

The chain employs TRBV25-1 and TRBJ2-2, with D hard to call. The CDR3 is 13 amino acids. V was clipped by 3 bases and J by 6 bases, with 8 bases between them. CDR1 MGHDK and CDR2 SYGVNS come from the germline V gene. CDR3 region: CASSDLSPGELFF. The CDR3 nucleotides read TGTGCCAGCAGTGATCTGTCCCCCGGGGAGCTGTTTTTT.

The gene calls are TRBV6-1 and TRBJ2-4; D is possibly TRBD1 (6 bases). The CDR3 consists of 15 residues. CDR1 is MNHNS, CDR2 SASEGT, per germline. V was pared by 8 bases and J by 0 bases, with 14 bases between. The CDR3 region is CASGDIPLAKNIQYF. The DNA of the CDR3 is TGTGCCAGCGGGGACATCCCCCTAGCCAAAAACATTCAGTACTTC.

This clone was seen more than once but under ten times. The rearrangement links TRBV7-8 to TRBJ1-1, with 10 bases fitting TRBD1. V lost 3 bases to trimming and J lost 8 bases; unmatched junction nucleotides: 0. The CDR3 has 12 residues. Germline V gene data show CDR1 as SGHVS and CDR2 as FQNEAQ. The CDR3 here is CASSLGQGEAFF. The CDR3 coding sequence is TGTGCCAGCAGCTTGGGACAGGGGGAAGCTTTCTTT. The whole variable domain, filled in from reference TRBV7-8 and TRBJ1-1, reads GAGVSQSPRYKVAKRGQDVALRCDPISGHVSLFWYQQALGQGPEFLTYFQNEAQLDKSGLPSDRFFAERPEGSVSTLKIQRTQQEDSAVYLCASSLGQGEAFFGQGTRLTVV.

The chain is built from TRBV7-8 and TRBJ2-6; D ambiguous. V lost 2 bases, J lost 0 bases, and 5 bases lay in between. Germline loops: CDR1 SGHVS, CDR2 FQNEAQ. This CDR3 has 15 amino acids. Written as DNA, the CDR3 is TGTGCCAGCAGCTTATTAAGCTCTGGGGCCAACGTCCTGACTTTC. The encoded protein is CASSLLSSGANVLTF.

The V and J genes are TRBV4-1 and TRBJ2-5; 7 bases are shared with TRBD1. Per the germline V gene, CDR1 is MGHRA and CDR2 is YSYEKL. This CDR3 has 14 amino acids. The junction had 6 bases not matched to a gene; V was cut back by 3 bases and J by 5 bases. For the CDR3, the DNA is TGCGCCAGCAGCCAGACAGGGTCCTGTGAGACCCAGTACTTC. This gives the protein CASSQTGSCETQYF.

The chain joins TRBV6-5 to TRBJ2-7, with 7 bases that match TRBD1. CDR3 length: 14 amino acids. The V gene's germline CDR1 is MNHEY and CDR2 SVGAGI. V lost 4 bases to trimming and J lost 3 bases; unmatched junction nucleotides: 6. CDR3 amino acids: CASSLGTANYEQYF. CDR3 coding DNA: TGTGCCAGCAGTTTGGGGACAGCCAACTACGAGCAGTACTTC.